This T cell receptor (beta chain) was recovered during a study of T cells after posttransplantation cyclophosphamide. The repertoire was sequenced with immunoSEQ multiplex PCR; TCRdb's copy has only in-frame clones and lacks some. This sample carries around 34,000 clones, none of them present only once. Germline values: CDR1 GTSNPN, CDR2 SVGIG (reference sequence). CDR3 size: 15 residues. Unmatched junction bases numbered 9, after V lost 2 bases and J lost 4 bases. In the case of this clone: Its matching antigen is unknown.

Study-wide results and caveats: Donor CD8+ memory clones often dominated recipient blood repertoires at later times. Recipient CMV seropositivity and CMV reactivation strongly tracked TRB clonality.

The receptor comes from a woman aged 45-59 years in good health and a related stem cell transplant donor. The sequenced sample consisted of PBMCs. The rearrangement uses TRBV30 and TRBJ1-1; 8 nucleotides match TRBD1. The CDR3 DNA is TGTGCCTGGAGTCTGGGGCAGGGGGCAGGCACTGAAGCTTTCTTT. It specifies CAWSLGQGAGTEAFF. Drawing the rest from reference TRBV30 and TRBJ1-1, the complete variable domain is SQTIHQWPATLVQPVGSPLSLECTVEGTSNPNLYWYRQAAGRGLQLLFYSVGIGQISSEVPQNLSASRPQDRQFILSSKKLLLSDSGFYLCAWSLGQGAGTEAFFGQGTRLTVV.